This TCR beta chain was recorded in a study of CD8 T cells in Susac syndrome. Background on the study: There were Susac syndrome patients who were therapy-naive at blood draw, others on corticosteroids, and others on intravenous immunoglobulin alone.

CDR3 size: 15 residues. Germline V gene lookup returns CDR1 LNHDA and CDR2 SQIVND (reference sequence). V lost 3 bases and J lost 4; bases outside the gene matches: 6. From blood CD8+ and CD4+ T cells, the TCR beta chain was sequenced. Negative isolation yielded the CD8+ and CD4+ T cells, while FACS enriched the TEMRA cells. With random hexamers, reverse transcription was performed on about 0.45 to 1 ug of RNA. It was immunoSEQ multiplex PCR that amplified TCR beta CDR3 across 54 Vbeta and 13 Jbeta. TCRdb analysed the immunoSEQ multiplex PCR reads with MiXCR anew, one entry per CDR3 protein. The data hold some 200,000 distinct CDR3 sequences, with around 95% observed a single time.

The sequencing sample was made of CD8+ T cells from PBMCs. The chain combines TRBV19 with TRBJ2-7, with TRBD2 identical over 10 bases. This clonotype was obtained from a human donor with Susac syndrome. The CDR3 DNA follows: TGTGCCAGTAGTATGTCTAGCGGGGGTGTTTACGAGCAGTACTTC. Encoded protein: CASSMSSGGVYEQYF.